This T cell receptor beta chain emerged from a study of T cells after yellow fever vaccination. Template switching by 5'RACE produced TCR cDNA, adding a universal primer site and UMIs. TCRdb reprocessed the 5' RACE reads via MiXCR and lists one record per CDR3 protein. The data contain hundreds of thousands of distinct CDR3 sequences, about 12% of them singletons. On this clonotype: Its target is not known.

Study-wide results and caveats: FACS-sorted repertoires might harbor abundant contaminating clonotypes from the bulk population. Most primary-vaccination clones reappeared after the booster (about 97% CD4, about 88% CD8). The appearance of a small share of clonotypes in both CD4 and CD8 compartments was observed.

The CDR3 contains 14 residues. V dropped 3 bases and J dropped 5 bases, with 13 bases sitting between them. The receptor's source is a young man who received the YFV17D yellow fever vaccine. The input for sequencing was CD4+ T cells sorted from PBMCs, taken 15 days after the yellow fever booster vaccination. V usage is TRBV12-3 or TRBV12-4 and J usage is TRBJ2-5; possibly TRBD2 for D (6 bases). The CDR3 bases are TGTGCCAGCAGTTTTGCGGCGGGGAGGGAGACCCAGTACTTC. Translation gives CASSFAAGRETQYF.